The present TCR beta chain was sequenced within a study of siplizumab effects on memory and regulatory T cells. Overall study findings and caveats: Apparently more diverse than memory cells, naive T cells also seemed major alloresponse contributors. Phenotypic classification as naive or memory proved unattainable for roughly 75-97% of proliferating CD4+ or CD8+ clones. The study did not confirm that proliferating Tregs from siplizumab cultures were suppressive. No more than a minor fraction of alloreactive clones could be traced back to unstimulated subsets.

Libraries were prepared by immunoSEQ multiplex PCR; TCRdb keeps only in-frame clonotypes and omits some of them. Of about 120,000 clones listed, around 93% are singletons. A word on this clone: The antigen remains undetermined.

The V gene's germline CDR1 is MRHNA and CDR2 SNTAGT. The CDR3 has 14 amino acids. V gave up 3 bases and J gave up 4 bases, with 11 bases separating them. The sample consisted of non-Treg CD4+ T cells sorted from blood. The sequence was obtained from a human donor in good health. V usage is TRBV6-4 and J usage is TRBJ2-3; D may be TRBD2 (5 bases). CDR3 amino acids: CASSEGSASDTQYF. The CDR3 DNA reads TGTGCCAGCAGTGAGGGTAGCGCCTCAGATACGCAGTATTTT.